A selection of T cell receptor beta chains follows, all from one sample in a study of T cell changes during pregnancy in multiple sclerosis. Sequenced by immunoSEQ multiplex PCR; TCRdb stores in-frame clones only, minus some. Of approximately 60,000 clones listed, around 93% are singletons. Here the sequenced sample was CD8+ T cells from peripheral blood mononuclear cells, taken in the second trimester of pregnancy. The receptors derive from a female donor with multiple sclerosis, enrolled in a pregnancy study. Both conserved end residues are part of each CDR3. The D gene is left open where the match is weak. Not all rows give a size; the values are once, few, many and, for expanded clones, a class.

cdr3_length	v_call	d_call	j_call	clone_size	cdr3_aa	cdr3_nt
13	TRBV30	-	TRBJ1-2	-	CAWSPTDNYGYTF	TGTGCCTGGAGTCCAACAGATAACTATGGCTACACCTTC
15	TRBV5-1	TRBD2	TRBJ2-1	-	CASISPGTSGSEQFF	TGCGCCAGCATCAGTCCCGGGACTAGCGGGAGTGAGCAGTTCTTC
15	TRBV28	-	TRBJ2-4	-	CASSSRDTSKNIQYF	TGTGCCAGCAGTTCCCGGGACACCTCCAAAAACATTCAGTACTTC
12	TRBV5-1	-	TRBJ1-1	-	CASSLGSTEAFF	TGCGCCAGCAGCTTGGGGAGCACTGAAGCTTTCTTT
13	TRBV7-3	-	TRBJ1-1	-	CASSLTGGIEAFF	TGTGCCAGCAGCTTAACTGGAGGTATTGAAGCTTTCTTT
13	TRBV5-1	-	TRBJ2-1	-	CASSSGSYNEQFF	TGCGCCAGCAGCTCCGGCTCCTACAATGAGCAGTTCTTC
15	TRBV27	-	TRBJ2-1	once	CASSISGLNYNEQFF	TGTGCCAGCAGCATCAGCGGACTCAATTACAATGAGCAGTTCTTC
14	TRBV11-3	-	TRBJ2-1	-	CASSLDGTYNEQFF	TGTGCCAGCAGCTTAGATGGGACTTACAATGAGCAGTTCTTC
13	TRBV29-1	TRBD1	TRBJ2-7	-	CSVLTGASHEQYF	TGCAGCGTCCTGACAGGGGCCTCCCACGAGCAGTACTTC
18	TRBV4-3	TRBD2	TRBJ2-1	-	CASSQELGRALSYNEQFF	TGCGCCAGCAGCCAAGAACTCGGGAGGGCCCTCTCCTACAATGAGCAGTTCTTC
16	TRBV11-2	-	TRBJ2-1	-	CASSLVVSGDYNEQFF	TGTGCCAGCAGCTTAGTTGTATCCGGGGACTACAATGAGCAGTTCTTC
16	TRBV19	-	TRBJ1-1	-	CASSIGYGGGGTEAFF	TGTGCCAGTAGTATTGGGTATGGCGGGGGAGGCACTGAAGCTTTCTTT
17	TRBV10-2	TRBD2	TRBJ2-2	-	CASSDRVAGANTGELFF	TGCGCCAGCAGTGATCGGGTAGCGGGTGCGAACACCGGGGAGCTGTTTTTT
16	TRBV9	TRBD2	TRBJ2-7	-	CASSVEASGRLSEQYF	TGTGCCAGCAGCGTAGAGGCTAGCGGGAGGCTTAGCGAGCAGTACTTC
13	TRBV7-9	-	TRBJ1-2	-	CASSLLDNYGYTF	TGTGCCAGCAGCTTACTAGATAACTATGGCTACACCTTC
14	TRBV7-8	-	TRBJ2-7	-	CASSLRGISYEQYF	TGTGCCAGCAGCTTACGCGGGATCTCCTACGAGCAGTACTTC
13	TRBV19	TRBD2	TRBJ2-5	-	CASSATSLETQYF	TGTGCCAGTAGCGCGACTAGCCTAGAGACCCAGTACTTC
21	TRBV10-2	-	TRBJ2-1	-	CASTMQASGSDTSFLYNEQFF	TGCGCCAGCACTATGCAGGCCTCTGGTAGCGACACCAGCTTTCTCTACAATGAGCAGTTCTTC
15	TRBV5-1	TRBD2	TRBJ2-7	-	CASSLEGGISYEQYF	TGCGCCAGCAGCTTAGAGGGAGGGATCTCCTACGAGCAGTACTTC
15	TRBV9	-	TRBJ1-4	-	CASSASQGLGEKLFF	TGTGCCAGCAGCGCCTCCCAGGGGCTGGGTGAAAAACTGTTTTTT
14	TRBV4-2	TRBD1	TRBJ1-1	-	CASSQTGISEGAFF	TGTGCCAGCAGCCAGACAGGGATCTCAGAGGGAGCTTTCTTT
16	TRBV19	TRBD2	TRBJ2-7	-	CASSAREVPGGYEQYF	TGTGCCAGTAGTGCGAGGGAAGTCCCGGGGGGCTACGAGCAGTACTTC
15	TRBV9	TRBD1	TRBJ2-7	-	CASSPAPGQGEKQYF	TGTGCCAGCAGCCCTGCTCCGGGACAGGGGGAGAAGCAGTACTTC
14	TRBV7-9	-	TRBJ2-7	-	CASSLGEAPYEQYF	TGTGCCAGCAGCTTAGGGGAGGCGCCATACGAGCAGTACTTC
15	TRBV27	-	TRBJ1-5	-	CASSPTQGSNQPQHF	TGTGCCAGCAGTCCGACGCAGGGTAGCAATCAGCCCCAGCATTTT
15	TRBV14	-	TRBJ2-3	-	CASSHGQGIPDTQYF	TGTGCCAGCAGCCATGGCCAGGGGATTCCAGATACGCAGTATTTT
14	TRBV5-6	-	TRBJ2-7	once	CASSLGAASHEQYF	TGTGCCAGCAGCTTGGGAGCGGCGTCCCACGAGCAGTACTTC
13	TRBV27	-	TRBJ2-7	-	CASSWAVAYEQYF	TGTGCCAGCAGTTGGGCCGTGGCCTACGAGCAGTACTTC
15	TRBV7-9	-	TRBJ2-1	once	CASSPGLSGYNEQFF	TGTGCCAGCAGCCCCGGCCTGAGCGGCTACAATGAGCAGTTCTTC
14	TRBV28	-	TRBJ2-7	-	CASSFGTGPYEQYF	TGTGCCAGCAGTTTCGGGACTGGACCCTACGAGCAGTACTTC
13	TRBV19	TRBD1	TRBJ1-2	-	CASRFGQDYGYTF	TGTGCCAGTAGATTTGGACAGGACTATGGCTACACCTTC
15	TRBV9	TRBD2	TRBJ2-3	once	CASSSSGRATDTQYF	TGTGCCAGCAGTTCCAGCGGGAGAGCCACAGATACGCAGTATTTT
14	TRBV6-5	-	TRBJ2-3	-	CASSRDLTPDTQYF	TGTGCCAGCAGTCGGGACTTAACTCCGGATACGCAGTATTTT
14	TRBV19	TRBD2	TRBJ2-1	once	CASSLGLAFHEQFF	TGTGCCAGTTCGCTAGGACTAGCGTTCCATGAGCAGTTCTTC
14	TRBV27	-	TRBJ1-3	-	CASKARGTGNTIYF	TGTGCCAGCAAAGCAAGGGGAACTGGAAACACCATATATTTT
14	TRBV2	TRBD1	TRBJ2-7	-	CAITPGQGDYEQYF	TGTGCCATCACACCGGGACAGGGGGACTACGAGCAGTACTTC
14	TRBV27	TRBD2	TRBJ2-1	-	CASSLAGEGNEQFF	TGTGCCAGCAGTCTAGCGGGAGAGGGAAATGAGCAGTTCTTC
14	TRBV19	TRBD1	TRBJ1-1	-	CASSWTGGDTEAFF	TGTGCCAGTAGCTGGACAGGGGGCGACACTGAAGCTTTCTTT
13	TRBV5-4	TRBD1	TRBJ2-7	-	CASSAGGLNEQYF	TGTGCCAGCAGCGCAGGGGGCTTGAACGAGCAGTACTTC
14	TRBV27	-	TRBJ1-5	-	CASSYGVGGQPQHF	TGTGCCAGCAGCTACGGTGTAGGAGGGCAGCCCCAGCATTTT
16	TRBV4-1	TRBD2	TRBJ2-1	-	CASSQVLAGAYNEQFF	TGCGCCAGCAGCCAAGTACTAGCGGGGGCCTACAATGAGCAGTTCTTC
15	TRBV5-1	TRBD2	TRBJ2-7	once	CASSQGLAGGYEQYF	TGCGCCAGCAGCCAGGGACTAGCGGGCGGCTACGAGCAGTACTTC
11	TRBV30	-	TRBJ2-7	-	CAWGDTYEQYF	TGTGCCTGGGGGGACACTTACGAGCAGTACTTC
11	TRBV7-2	-	TRBJ1-2	once	CASSYTPGYTF	TGTGCCAGCAGCTACACCCCTGGCTACACCTTC
13	TRBV29-1	TRBD1	TRBJ1-1	-	CSDTGGMGTEAFF	TGCAGCGATACAGGGGGTATGGGCACTGAAGCTTTCTTT
16	TRBV15	TRBD2	TRBJ2-5	-	CATSSGLAGGGETQYF	TGTGCCACCAGTAGTGGACTAGCGGGAGGAGGGGAGACCCAGTACTTC
14	TRBV27	-	TRBJ2-7	once	CASRQQGNAYEQYF	TGTGCCAGCAGACAACAGGGAAATGCCTACGAGCAGTACTTC
12	TRBV5-1	-	TRBJ1-2	-	CASTGSGNGYTF	TGCGCCAGCACCGGGAGTGGGAATGGCTACACCTTC
12	TRBV2	-	TRBJ2-7	-	CASNRAADEQYF	TGTGCCAGCAACAGGGCGGCCGACGAGCAGTACTTC
11	TRBV27	-	TRBJ1-1	-	CASSPGTEAFF	TGTGCCAGCAGCCCGGGCACTGAAGCTTTCTTT
10	TRBV19	-	TRBJ1-3	-	CATGGHTIYF	TGTGCCACGGGAGGACACACCATATATTTT
14	TRBV28	-	TRBJ1-5	-	CASSTIPGYQPQHF	TGTGCCAGCAGTACCATTCCGGGTTATCAGCCCCAGCATTTT
13	TRBV9	-	TRBJ2-7	-	CASSPDSSYEQYF	TGTGCCAGCAGCCCTGACAGCTCCTACGAGCAGTACTTC